These 13 T cell receptor beta chains were sequenced from one sample in a study of early T cells in non-severe SARS-CoV-2 infection. Each CDR3 protein is one row after TCRdb ran MiXCR on the 5' RACE reads. The repertoire consists of approximately 76,000 distinct CDR3 sequences, with about 14% occurring once and the leading ten covering 3%. The specimen was whole blood. The receptors were gathered from an adult who was a healthcare worker with PCR-confirmed SARS-CoV-2 infection or an uninfected control (not recorded which).

The V call is TRBV9, the J call TRBJ2-6, with 7 bases lining up with TRBD1. In germline, CDR1 is SGDLS, CDR2 YYNGEE. V trimming: 3 bases; J trimming: 2 bases; junction bases outside the gene matches: 2. This CDR3 has 15 residues. The CDR3 spells CASSEGGAGANVLTF. In nucleotides, the CDR3 is TGTGCCAGCAGCGAAGGGGGCGCTGGGGCCAACGTCCTGACTTTC.

V is TRBV7-6 and J is TRBJ2-7; possible D gene TRBD2, 5 bases. With 0 bases removed from V and 6 bases from J, the gap between germline ends came to 9 bases. CDR1 and CDR2 (germline): SGHVS, FNYEAQ. The CDR3 runs 13 residues. The CDR3 DNA sequence: TGTGCCAGCAGCTTAGCGAGGGTCCGCGAGCAGTACTTC. This sequence encodes CASSLARVREQYF.

The V call is TRBV6-6, the J call TRBJ2-7; D possibly corresponds to TRBD2 (6 bases). The CDR3 runs to 14 residues. CDR1 is MNHNY, CDR2 SVGAGI, per germline (reference sequence). Trimming shortened V by 8 bases and J by 4 bases, and 18 bases separated the two germline ends. Here the CDR3 reads CASGQRERDYEQYF. The CDR3 nucleotides read TGTGCCAGCGGGCAACGGGAGAGGGATTACGAGCAGTACTTC.

In this sample, this clonotype turned up a few times. The chain employs TRBV11-2 and TRBJ2-7, with D uncertain. V was shortened by 1 base and J by 2 bases, with 21 bases between the two germline ends. The CDR3 consists of 18 residues. Germline CDR1 and CDR2: SGHAT and FQNNGV. The CDR3 sequence is CASSLGTAQARGAYEQYF. The CDR3 DNA is TGTGCCAGCAGCTTAGGGACGGCGCAGGCCCGCGGCGCCTACGAGCAGTACTTC.

In this sample, this clonotype turned up a few times. The chain joins TRBV5-5 to TRBJ2-1; D uncertain. The CDR3 is 14 residues long. Germline CDR1 is SGHKS and CDR2 is YYEKEE (reference sequence). With 0 bases removed from V and 6 bases from J, the gap between germline ends came to 10 bases. The CDR3 region is CASSLEGTANEQFF. The CDR3 DNA reads TGTGCCAGCAGCTTGGAGGGAACAGCCAATGAGCAGTTCTTC.

The CDR3 sequence: CSVAFFSSNEQYF. CDR3 DNA: TGCAGCGTTGCTTTTTTTTCGTCCAACGAGCAGTACTTC. The rearrangement uses TRBV29-1 and TRBJ2-7; unclear D gene. The CDR3 contains 13 residues. Germline CDR1 SQVTM, CDR2 ANQGSEA. V was shortened by 4 bases and J by 5 bases, with 15 bases between the two germline ends.

This rearrangement joins TRBV27 to TRBJ1-6; D might be TRBD1 (5 bases). Trimming took 7 bases from V and 8 from J, leaving 21 bases between them. Germline V gene lookup returns CDR1 MNHEY and CDR2 SMNVEV (reference sequence). The CDR3 extends over 16 amino acids. Written as DNA, the CDR3 is TGTGCCAGCACTCCCCGGGGGAAAGGGGTTGATTCACCCCTCCACTTT. Protein: CASTPRGKGVDSPLHF.

At least ten counts were recorded for this clonotype. V is TRBV15 and J is TRBJ2-5, with unresolved D. The V and J ends lost 7 bases and 4 bases respectively, with 13 bases between them. This CDR3 region has 13 residues. Per the germline V gene, CDR1 is LNHNV and CDR2 is YYDKDF (reference sequence). CDR3 sequence (DNA): TGTGCCACCACCCCGGTCGCGTCAGAGACCCAGTACTTC. Amino acid sequence: CATTPVASETQYF.

CDR3: CASSSKGLFNEQFF. As DNA, the CDR3 is TGTGCCAGCAGCTCCAAGGGACTTTTCAATGAGCAGTTCTTC. V and J are TRBV7-2 and TRBJ2-1; tentative D call: TRBD2 (6 bases). The CDR3 runs 14 residues. The V gene lost 4 bases and the J gene lost 6 bases, with 13 bases spanning the gap. The germline V gene has CDR1 SGHTA and CDR2 FQGNSA.

This clonotype was found a few times. V gene TRBV19 combines with J gene TRBJ2-1; D uncertain. Germline loops: CDR1 LNHDA, CDR2 SQIVND (reference sequence). The length of the CDR3 is 13 residues. The ends were cut back, 3 bases at V and 12 bases at J, with 15 bases in the middle. CDR3 sequence reads: CASSISQTWGQFF. Here the CDR3 DNA reads TGTGCCAGTAGTATCTCACAGACTTGGGGGCAGTTCTTC.

In its sample, this clonotype was seen many times. The chain combines TRBV5-1 with TRBJ2-5; D is uncertain. CDR3 length equals 14 residues. Germline V gene sequence: CDR1 SGHRS, CDR2 YFSETQ. Trimming took 0 bases from V and 5 from J, leaving 11 bases between them. The CDR3 protein is CASSLEARRETQYF. In nucleotides, the CDR3 is TGCGCCAGCAGCTTGGAGGCGCGCCGGGAGACCCAGTACTTC.

The chain uses TRBV6-5 and TRBJ1-2; D not resolved. Germline V CDR1 and CDR2: MNHEY, SVGAGI. This CDR3 spans 14 amino acids. V lost 7 bases, J lost 2 bases, and 14 bases lay in between. CDR3 protein: CASMKTPTNYGYTF. CDR3 DNA sequence: TGTGCCAGCATGAAGACACCCACCAACTATGGCTACACCTTC.

This clonotype was detected many times. The chain has TRBV6-5 and TRBJ2-2; 8 bases match TRBD2. CDR1 is MNHEY, CDR2 SVGAGI, per germline. V shed 6 bases and J 4 bases; nucleotides not matched to a gene: 16. CDR3 length: 18 residues. This CDR3 reads CASSKVAGTAVGTGELFF. CDR3 nucleotides: TGTGCCAGCAGCAAAGTAGCGGGAACGGCGGTGGGCACCGGGGAGCTGTTTTTT.